This T cell receptor beta chain was recovered during a study of blood T cell repertoires in COVID-19. Study overall: Material from acute and convalescent COVID-19 was sourced from the United States, Italy and Spain.

CDR1 is MNHEY, CDR2 SVGEGT, per germline. Trimming shortened V by 5 bases and J by 5 bases, and 15 bases separated the two germline ends. The CDR3 is made up of 14 amino acids. Here immunoSEQ multiplex PCR was the method, and the copy in TCRdb shows in-frame clones only, minus some. The sample comprises approximately 30,000 clones, 85% of which are singletons, and roughly 24% rests with the top ten. V gene TRBV6-2 or TRBV6-3 combines with J gene TRBJ2-5; perhaps TRBD1 as D (5 bases). The clonotype comes from a human donor in a cohort sampled during active COVID-19. Material for sequencing was peripheral blood. CDR3 sequence: CASSERLKGETQYF. CDR3 coding DNA: TGTGCCAGCAGTGAGCGTCTTAAGGGGGAGACCCAGTACTTC.